The sample holds many counts of the clone carrying this T cell receptor (beta chain). TCR beta CDR3 sequences were amplified from RNA transcripts. The TCR CDR3 was amplified in a first-round RT-PCR using the HTBI primer set. TCRdb re-called the multiplex PCR reads through MiXCR, storing one row per CDR3 protein. Of around 580,000 distinct CDR3 sequences listed, 16% were seen once; the top ten hold more than 15%. The record originates from a study of T cells in Graves' hyperthyroidism and ophthalmopathy. This CDR3 has 12 amino acids. V lost 6 bases and J 6 bases, leaving 12 bases between the germline ends. Germline lookup yields CDR1 DFQATT and CDR2 SNEGSKA (reference sequence). Patients were excluded for uncontrolled infection, other autoimmune disease, pregnancy or lactation. Diagnosing involved the use of clinical symptoms, serum thyroxine and TRAb, thyroid ultrasound and orbital computed tomography.

The clonotype was recovered from a young woman with Graves' hyperthyroidism. This sequence joins TRBV20-1 and TRBJ1-5; D not resolved. The sequenced material came from blood. This CDR3 reads CSAARKSQPQHF. As DNA, the CDR3 is TGCAGTGCGGCCAGGAAGTCTCAGCCCCAGCATTTT.